This T cell receptor (beta chain) emerged from a study of T and B cells in COVID-19 patients. Regarding the study as a whole: Exclusive to the recovered cohort were roughly 2,300 TCR clusters, some 30 of them with low generation probability. No sequencing was yet done of CD4+, regulatory or CD8+ subsets, or of SARS-CoV-2-responsive or tetramer+ sorted cells.

TRB was amplified from around 250-500 ng of blood genomic DNA. In germline, CDR1 is MNHEY, CDR2 SVGAGI. The CDR3 has 15 amino acids. V was shortened by 5 bases and J by 3 bases, with 14 bases between the two germline ends. This clonotype appeared a few times. Its antigen is not known. Multiplex PCR with BIOMED2 TRB-A/B primer pools amplified TRB rearrangements. TCRdb re-called the multiplex PCR reads through MiXCR, storing one row per CDR3 protein. This sample yields around 30,000 distinct CDR3 sequences, of which less than 35% are seen a single time; roughly 1.7% belongs to the top ten. This TCR was recovered from a human donor who had recovered from COVID-19. The specimen was blood. The V call is TRBV6-5, the J call TRBJ1-5; no firm D call. The CDR3 coding sequence is TGTGCCAGCAGTAGGACTCGGGCGGCCAATCAGCCCCAGCATTTT. This sequence encodes CASSRTRAANQPQHF.